This T cell receptor beta chain was observed in a study of T cells after posttransplantation cyclophosphamide (dated by TCRdb to 2016 to 2017). With regard to the full study: The study tracked T cell repertoire reconstitution by TRB sequencing after myeloablative bone marrow transplantation using posttransplantation cyclophosphamide as GVHD prophylaxis. Because TRA and TRB clonality correlated tightly in 9 samples, the subsequent TCR analyses were limited to TRB only. Antigen receptor sequencing covered samples from 35 PTCy-treated patients and 15 to 20 of their related bone marrow donors. Public TRB sequences were compared against a database of over 3,000 sequences linked to responses to pathogens, tumor antigens, self-antigens and alloantigens. Blood from every one of the roughly 33 PTCy patients who had 1-year posttransplant specimens underwent TRB sequencing. In 3 patients, TRB sequencing was also performed on up to about 3 more blood samples taken 2 to 5.2 years after transplant, and in 4 patients, pretransplant blood was also TRB-sequenced.

This clone was counted many times. Its cognate antigen has yet to be identified. No qualities accompany the bases; no much larger clone lies one base away. In the germline V gene, CDR1 corresponds to MRHNA and CDR2 to SNTAGT. The germline V end is reduced by 7 bases and the J end by 6 bases; junction bases left unmatched: 14. Spanning cysteine to phenylalanine, the CDR3 consists of 16 amino acids. Only CDR3 DNA is held: 48 bases, read in frame from base 1. The sample's treatment or condition label, in plain terms: high-dose cyclophosphamide on days +3 and +4 as single-agent GVHD prophylaxis. PTCy patients received busulfan and fludarabine conditioning, a related or unrelated marrow graft, and cyclophosphamide on days +3 and +4. PTCy-treated patients were drawn from a prospective multi-institutional clinical trial. Peripheral blood and bone marrow mononuclear cells were isolated by Ficoll-Hypaque density centrifugation and were cryopreserved.

TRB sequencing used genomic DNA with the immunoSEQ assay at survey resolution or the hsTCRB kit. As for the original processing: Initial read processing used immunoSEQ software, and repertoire analyses used the LymphoSeq R package. Clonality was computed as 1 minus normalized Shannon entropy, and a Gini coefficient was also calculated for each TRB dataset. To infer phenotypes in unsorted samples, TRB sequences from sorted subsets of the recipient or donor were mapped onto the unsorted samples of the same recipient. The table was pulled from immuneACCESS by TCRdb, which kept in-frame rearrangements only. Such tables lose some clones; where checked, under half of the loss comes from unresolved V genes, and the rest has no known cause. V and J calls plus clone size are reproduced from that table; the DNA served to infer D and trimming. The sample comprises about 5,400 clones, and every one was counted more than once. 20% to 30% of the sample rests with the top ten.

The paper as a whole reports these results and caveats: At 1-2 months, donor-recipient similarity was low but rose over the first year, and the later blood repertoires were often dominated by donor CD8+ memory clones. Across the roughly 48 patients, TRB clonality was highly associated with recipient CMV seropositivity and CMV reactivation, and diversity with PTCy was similar to that in the CNI/methotrexate controls. The TRB repertoires of T cells infiltrating skin or the GI tract showed only limited overlap with the TRB repertoires found in blood.

The specimen comprised PBMCs, sampled around 380 days after allogeneic stem cell transplant with posttransplant cyclophosphamide. The receptor chain draws on TRBV6-4 and TRBJ2-3; 9 middle bases align to TRBD2. The TCR originated in a male patient between 55 and 70 years old who received an allogeneic stem cell transplant from a related donor, was CMV-positive, and had acute GVHD only. Some T cells may derive from the graft donor when a transplant has been performed. The CDR3 here reads CASIKAGGESLDTQYF. The nucleotides are TGTGCCAGCATTAAAGCGGGAGGCGAGAGCCTTGATACGCAGTATTTT.